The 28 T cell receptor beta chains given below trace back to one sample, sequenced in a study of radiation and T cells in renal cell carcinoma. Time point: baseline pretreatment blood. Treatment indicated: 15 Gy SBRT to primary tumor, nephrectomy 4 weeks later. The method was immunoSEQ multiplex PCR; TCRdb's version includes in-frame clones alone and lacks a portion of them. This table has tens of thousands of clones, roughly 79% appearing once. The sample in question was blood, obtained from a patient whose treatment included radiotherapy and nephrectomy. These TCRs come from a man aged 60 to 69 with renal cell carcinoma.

The CDR3 sequence: CASSPDTNTEAFF. The CDR3 DNA reads as TGTGCCAGCAGCCCGGACACGAACACTGAAGCTTTCTTT. The chain uses TRBV9 and TRBJ1-1; tentative D call: TRBD1 (5 bases). The CDR3 contains 13 residues. V was pared by 4 bases and J by 1 base, with 8 bases between. Looked up from germline, CDR1 is SGDLS and CDR2 is YYNGEE. Based on the CDR3 plus reference TRBV9 and TRBJ1-1, the full variable domain is DSGVTQTPKHLITATGQRVTLRCSPRSGDLSVYWYQQSLDQGLQFLIQYYNGEERAKGNILERFSAQQFPDLHSELNLSSLELGDSALYFCASSPDTNTEAFFGQGTRLTVV.

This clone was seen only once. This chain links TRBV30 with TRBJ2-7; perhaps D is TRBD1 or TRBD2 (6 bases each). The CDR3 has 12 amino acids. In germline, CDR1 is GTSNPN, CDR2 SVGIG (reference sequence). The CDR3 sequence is CAVEGGQREQYF. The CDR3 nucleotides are TGTGCTGTGGAAGGGGGGCAACGCGAGCAGTACTTC.

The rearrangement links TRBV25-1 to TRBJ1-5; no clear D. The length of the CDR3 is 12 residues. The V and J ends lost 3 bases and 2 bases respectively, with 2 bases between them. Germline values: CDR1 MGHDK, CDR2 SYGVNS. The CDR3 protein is CASSDGNQPQHF. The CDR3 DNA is TGTGCCAGCAGTGATGGCAATCAGCCCCAGCATTTT.

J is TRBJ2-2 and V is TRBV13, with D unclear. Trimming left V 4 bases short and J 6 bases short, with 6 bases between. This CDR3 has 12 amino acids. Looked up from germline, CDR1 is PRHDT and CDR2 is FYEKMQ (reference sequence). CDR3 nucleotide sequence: TGTGCCAGCAGCTCAAATGCCGGGGAGCTGTTTTTT. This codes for CASSSNAGELFF.

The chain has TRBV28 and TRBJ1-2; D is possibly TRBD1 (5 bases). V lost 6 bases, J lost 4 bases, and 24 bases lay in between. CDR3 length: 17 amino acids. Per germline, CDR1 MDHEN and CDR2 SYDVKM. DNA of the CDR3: TGTGCCAGCAGGCCCTTGGGGAGCCCAGGAAGGGGCTATGGCTACACCTTC. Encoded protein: CASRPLGSPGRGYGYTF.

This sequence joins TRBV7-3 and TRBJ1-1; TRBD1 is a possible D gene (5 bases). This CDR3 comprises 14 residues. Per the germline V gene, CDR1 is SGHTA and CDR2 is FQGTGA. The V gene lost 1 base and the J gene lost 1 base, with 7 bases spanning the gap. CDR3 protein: CASSLKGENTEAFF. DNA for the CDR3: TGTGCCAGCAGCTTAAAAGGGGAGAACACTGAAGCTTTCTTT. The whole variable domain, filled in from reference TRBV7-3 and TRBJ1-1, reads GAGVSQTPSNKVTEKGKYVELRCDPISGHTALYWYRQSLGQGPEFLIYFQGTGAADDSGLPNDRFFAVRPEGSVSTLKIQRTERGDSAVYLCASSLKGENTEAFFGQGTRLTVV.

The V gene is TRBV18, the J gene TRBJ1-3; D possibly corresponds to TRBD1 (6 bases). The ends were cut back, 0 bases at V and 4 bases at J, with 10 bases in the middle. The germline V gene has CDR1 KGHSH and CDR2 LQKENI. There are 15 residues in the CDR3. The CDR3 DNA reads TGTGCCAGCTCACCACCGGGGGGCAGAGGAAACACCATATATTTT. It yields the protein CASSPPGGRGNTIYF.

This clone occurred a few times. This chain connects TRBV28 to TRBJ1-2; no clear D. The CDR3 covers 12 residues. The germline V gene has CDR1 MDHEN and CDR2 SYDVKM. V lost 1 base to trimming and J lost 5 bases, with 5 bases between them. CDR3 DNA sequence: TGTGCCAGCAGTTTATCAGCGTATGGCTACACCTTC. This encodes CASSLSAYGYTF.

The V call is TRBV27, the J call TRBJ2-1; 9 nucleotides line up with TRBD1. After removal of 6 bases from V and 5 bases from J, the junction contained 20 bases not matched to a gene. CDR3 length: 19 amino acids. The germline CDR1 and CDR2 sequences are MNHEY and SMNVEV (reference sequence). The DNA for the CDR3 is TGTGCCAGCAGCCTAGGACAGGGGACCGCTTTTTTCCCGGACAATGAGCAGTTCTTC. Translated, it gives CASSLGQGTAFFPDNEQFF.

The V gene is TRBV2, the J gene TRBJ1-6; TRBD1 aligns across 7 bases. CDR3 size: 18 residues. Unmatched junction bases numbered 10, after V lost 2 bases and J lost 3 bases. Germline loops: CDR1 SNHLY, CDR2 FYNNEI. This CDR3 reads CASSERDSGRSYNSPLHF. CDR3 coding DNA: TGTGCCAGCAGTGAACGGGACAGCGGTCGAAGCTATAATTCACCCCTCCACTTT.

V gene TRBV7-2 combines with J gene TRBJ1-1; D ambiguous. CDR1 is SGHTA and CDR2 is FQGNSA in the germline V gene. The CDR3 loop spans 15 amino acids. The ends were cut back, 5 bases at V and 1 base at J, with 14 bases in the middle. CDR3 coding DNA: TGTGCCAGCAGCGTCATGACTGTCCGGAACACTGAAGCTTTCTTT. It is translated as CASSVMTVRNTEAFF.

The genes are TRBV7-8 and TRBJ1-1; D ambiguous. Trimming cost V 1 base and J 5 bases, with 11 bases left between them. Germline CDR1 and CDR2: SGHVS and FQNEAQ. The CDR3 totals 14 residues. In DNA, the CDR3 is TGTGCCAGCAGCTTAGAAGGGATTACTACTGAAGCTTTCTTT. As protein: CASSLEGITTEAFF.

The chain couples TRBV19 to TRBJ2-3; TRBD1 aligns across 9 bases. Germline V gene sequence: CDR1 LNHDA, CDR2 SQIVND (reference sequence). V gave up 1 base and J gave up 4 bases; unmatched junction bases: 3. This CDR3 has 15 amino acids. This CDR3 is CASSIGWTGADTQYF. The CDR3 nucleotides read TGTGCCAGTAGTATAGGGTGGACAGGGGCAGATACGCAGTATTTT.

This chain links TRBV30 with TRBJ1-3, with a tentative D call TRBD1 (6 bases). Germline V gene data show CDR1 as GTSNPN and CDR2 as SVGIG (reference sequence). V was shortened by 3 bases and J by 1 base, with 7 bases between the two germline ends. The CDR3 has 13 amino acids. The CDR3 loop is CAWRDRSGNTIYF. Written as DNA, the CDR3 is TGTGCCTGGAGGGACAGATCTGGAAACACCATATATTTT.

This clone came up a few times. The CDR3 region is CASSKTSGASYEQYF. For the CDR3, the DNA is TGTGCCAGCAGCAAGACTAGCGGGGCCTCCTACGAGCAGTACTTC. This chain uses TRBV14 with TRBJ2-7; TRBD2 agrees at 11 bases. Germline CDR1 is SGHDN and CDR2 is FVKESK. J was trimmed by 0 bases and V by 5 bases; bases with no gene match: 3. This CDR3 has 15 amino acids. The full variable domain, with the rest looked up from reference TRBV14 and TRBJ2-7, is EAGVTQFPSHSVIEKGQTVTLRCDPISGHDNLYWYRRVMGKEIKFLLHFVKESKQDESGMPNNRFLAERTGGTYSTLKVQPAELEDSGVYFCASSKTSGASYEQYFGPGTRLTVT.

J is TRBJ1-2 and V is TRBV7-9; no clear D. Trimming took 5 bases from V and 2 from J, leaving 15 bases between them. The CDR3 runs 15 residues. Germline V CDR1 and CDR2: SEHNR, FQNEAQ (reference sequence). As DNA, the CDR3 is TGTGCCAGCAGCCGAGAGGGCTACAGAAACTATGGCTACACCTTC. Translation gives CASSREGYRNYGYTF.

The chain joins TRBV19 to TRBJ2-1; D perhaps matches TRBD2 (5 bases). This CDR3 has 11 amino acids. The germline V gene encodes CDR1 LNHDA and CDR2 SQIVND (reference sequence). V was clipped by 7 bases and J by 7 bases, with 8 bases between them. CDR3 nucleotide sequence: TGTGCCAGTACGGACTTTAATGAGCAGTTCTTC. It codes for CASTDFNEQFF.

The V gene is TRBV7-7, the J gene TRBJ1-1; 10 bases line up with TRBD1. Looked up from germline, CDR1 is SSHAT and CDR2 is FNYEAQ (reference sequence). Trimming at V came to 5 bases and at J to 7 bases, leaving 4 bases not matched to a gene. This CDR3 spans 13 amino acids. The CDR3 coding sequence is TGTGCCAGCAGCCTTCGGACAGGGGGTGAAGCTTTCTTT. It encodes CASSLRTGGEAFF.

The CDR3 is CASSVVGTLGRDTQYF. CDR3 nucleotide sequence: TGTGCCAGCAGCGTGGTCGGGACCCTCGGGAGGGATACGCAGTATTTT. The chain employs TRBV9 and TRBJ2-3, with 7 bases matching TRBD2. The length of the CDR3 is 16 residues. From germline, CDR1 is SGDLS and CDR2 YYNGEE. V trimming: 2 bases; J trimming: 6 bases; junction bases outside the gene matches: 12.

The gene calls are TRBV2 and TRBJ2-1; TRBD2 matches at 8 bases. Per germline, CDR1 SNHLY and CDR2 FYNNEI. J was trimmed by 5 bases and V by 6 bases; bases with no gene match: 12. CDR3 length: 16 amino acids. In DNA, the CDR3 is TGTGCCAGCAGCCTTAGGACTAGCCCTTTCAACAATGAGCAGTTCTTC. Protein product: CASSLRTSPFNNEQFF.

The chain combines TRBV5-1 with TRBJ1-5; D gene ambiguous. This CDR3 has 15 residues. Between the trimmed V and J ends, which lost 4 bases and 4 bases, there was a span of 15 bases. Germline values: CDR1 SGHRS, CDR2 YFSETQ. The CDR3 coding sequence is TGCGCCAGCAGCCCTGGCGGAGTGGGTAATCAGCCCCAGCATTTT. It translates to CASSPGGVGNQPQHF.

The CDR3 DNA sequence: TGTGCCAGTAGTTCGGACAGGTTGGGGCACAATGAGCAGTTCTTC. Amino acids: CASSSDRLGHNEQFF. The V and J genes are TRBV19 and TRBJ2-1; 7 nucleotides align to TRBD1. Germline assignment: CDR1 LNHDA and CDR2 SQIVND (reference sequence). CDR3 length equals 15 residues. Losses at the gene ends were 5 bases for V and 5 bases for J; bases not matched to a gene: 9.

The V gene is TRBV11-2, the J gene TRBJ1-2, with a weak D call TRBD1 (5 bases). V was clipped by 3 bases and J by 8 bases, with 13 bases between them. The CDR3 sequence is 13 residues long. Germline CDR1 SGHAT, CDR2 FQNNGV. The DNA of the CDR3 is TGTGCCAGCAGCTTCGGTCGTAGGGGAGGCTACACCTTC. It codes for CASSFGRRGGYTF.

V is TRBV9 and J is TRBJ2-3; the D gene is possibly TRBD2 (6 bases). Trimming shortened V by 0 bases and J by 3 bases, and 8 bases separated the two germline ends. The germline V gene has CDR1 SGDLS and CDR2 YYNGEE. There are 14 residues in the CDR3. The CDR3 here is CASSVDGGTDTQYF. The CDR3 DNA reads TGTGCCAGCAGCGTAGATGGAGGGACAGATACGCAGTATTTT.

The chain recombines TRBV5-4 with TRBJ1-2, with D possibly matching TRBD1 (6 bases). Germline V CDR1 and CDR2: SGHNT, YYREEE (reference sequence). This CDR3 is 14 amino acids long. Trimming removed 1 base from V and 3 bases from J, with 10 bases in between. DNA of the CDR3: TGTGCCAGCAGCTTGTCACAGGGTGACTATGGCTACACCTTC. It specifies CASSLSQGDYGYTF. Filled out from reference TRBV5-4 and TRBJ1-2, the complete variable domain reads ETGVTQSPTHLIKTRGQQVTLRCSSQSGHNTVSWYQQALGQGPQFIFQYYREEENGRGNFPPRFSGLQFPNYSSELNVNALELDDSALYLCASSLSQGDYGYTFGSGTRLTVV.

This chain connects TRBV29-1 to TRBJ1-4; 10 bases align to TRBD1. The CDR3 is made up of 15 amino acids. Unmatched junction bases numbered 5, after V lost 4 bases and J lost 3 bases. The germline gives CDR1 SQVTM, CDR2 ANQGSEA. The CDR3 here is CSVADRGTANEKLFF. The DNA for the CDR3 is TGCAGCGTTGCGGACAGGGGGACAGCTAATGAAAAACTGTTTTTT.

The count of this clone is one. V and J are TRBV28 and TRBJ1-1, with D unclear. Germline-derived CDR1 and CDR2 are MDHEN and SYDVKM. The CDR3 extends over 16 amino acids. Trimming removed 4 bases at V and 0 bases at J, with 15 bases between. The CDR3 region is CASSSPSFKMNTEAFF. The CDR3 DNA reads TGTGCCAGCAGTTCCCCCTCCTTTAAAATGAACACTGAAGCTTTCTTT.

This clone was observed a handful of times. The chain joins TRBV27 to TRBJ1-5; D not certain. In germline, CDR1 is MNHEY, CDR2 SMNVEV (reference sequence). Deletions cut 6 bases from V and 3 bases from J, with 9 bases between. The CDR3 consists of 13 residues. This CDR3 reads CASRGRVNQPQHF. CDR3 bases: TGTGCCAGCAGAGGGAGGGTCAATCAGCCCCAGCATTTT.